This T cell receptor beta chain emerged from a study of CD8+ T cells in alopecia areata. Study-wide context: Tofacitinib was taken orally by treated patients, and the dose was 5 to 10 mg twice daily.

As for treatment: oral pan-JAK inhibitor, 5-10 mg twice daily. Alopecia areata patients provided lesional scalp punch biopsies and peripheral blood. Sequencing used cDNA as its template, made by extracting RNA and reverse transcribing it. Some clones are missing from TCRdb's copy, which holds only in-frame ones; the method was immunoSEQ multiplex PCR. The sample has hundreds of thousands of clones; 60% are singletons. This TCR was recovered from a human donor with alopecia areata. The sequences come from CD4+ T cells sorted from blood, collected around week 54, from a patient treated with tofacitinib.

CDR3 protein: CAWRQTGGNQPQHF. DNA for the CDR3: TGTGCCTGGAGGCAGACAGGGGGCAATCAGCCCCAGCATTTT. The chain is built from TRBV30 and TRBJ1-5; 8 nucleotides line up with TRBD1. Germline CDR1 is GTSNPN and CDR2 is SVGIG (reference sequence). This CDR3 region has 14 residues. After removal of 3 bases from V and 2 bases from J, the junction contained 3 bases not matched to a gene.